The 20 T cell receptor beta chains below come from one sample, sequenced in a study of cytomegalovirus exposure and HLA in healthy donors. PCR involved 60 Vbeta and 13 Jbeta primers. TCRdb's table, derived via immunoSEQ multiplex PCR, lists solely in-frame clones and lacks some. The data show 90,000 to 110,000 clones, with 76% seen just once and more than 8% held by the top ten. Sample: PBMCs. The receptors stem from a man in his forties in good health and CMV-seropositive.

The J gene is TRBJ1-1, the V gene TRBV20-1; D is uncertain. Trimming cost V 6 bases and J 11 bases, with 16 bases left between them. Germline-derived CDR1 and CDR2 are DFQATT and SNEGSKA (reference sequence). The CDR3 consists of 11 residues. The CDR3 region is CSAHDSSRAFF. The DNA of the CDR3 is TGCAGTGCCCACGACTCCTCACGGGCTTTCTTT.

This chain links TRBV29-1 with TRBJ2-6; 7 bases fit TRBD1. The J segment lost 0 bases and the V segment lost 5 bases, leaving 10 bases of the junction unmatched. The CDR3 totals 17 residues. CDR1 and CDR2 (germline): SQVTM, ANQGSEA. The CDR3 here is CSVFYRDRLSGANVLTF. The CDR3 DNA reads as TGCAGCGTTTTCTACCGGGACAGACTCTCTGGGGCCAACGTCCTGACTTTC.

The chain combines TRBV30 with TRBJ2-7; 8 bases fit TRBD1. J lost 6 bases, V lost 0 bases, and 4 bases had no gene match. Germline lookup yields CDR1 GTSNPN and CDR2 SVGIG (reference sequence). The CDR3 is made up of 13 amino acids. The CDR3, as DNA: TGTGCCTGGAGTGTAATACAGGGGGGCGAGCAGTACTTC. It encodes CAWSVIQGGEQYF. The complete variable domain, with remaining parts taken from reference TRBV30 and TRBJ2-7, reads SQTIHQWPATLVQPVGSPLSLECTVEGTSNPNLYWYRQAAGRGLQLLFYSVGIGQISSEVPQNLSASRPQDRQFILSSKKLLLSDSGFYLCAWSVIQGGEQYFGPGTRLTVT.

The rearrangement uses TRBV30 and TRBJ2-1, with 11 bases matching TRBD2. The ends lost 1 base at V and 8 bases at J; junction bases unmatched: 1. Germline-derived CDR1 and CDR2 are GTSNPN and SVGIG (reference sequence). The CDR3 is 13 amino acids. The CDR3 reads CAWSGLAGYEQFF. As DNA, the CDR3 is TGTGCCTGGAGTGGACTAGCGGGGTATGAGCAGTTCTTC.

V gene TRBV7-8 combines with J gene TRBJ1-4, with TRBD1 as a possible D gene (5 bases). Germline-derived CDR1 and CDR2 are SGHVS and FQNEAQ. The CDR3 loop spans 16 amino acids. Trimming took 3 bases from V and 11 from J, leaving 22 bases between them. The CDR3 reads CASSFRRDLGDGKLFF. The CDR3 nucleotides read TGTGCCAGCAGCTTTCGGAGGGATTTGGGGGACGGGAAACTGTTTTTT.

This clone was seen a few times. This CDR3 is CASSRTGENTGELFF. The CDR3 nucleotides are TGTGCCAGCAGCCGGACAGGGGAAAACACCGGGGAGCTGTTTTTT. The V and J genes are TRBV5-8 and TRBJ2-2; 9 bases line up with TRBD1. There are 15 residues in the CDR3. CDR1 is SGHTS, CDR2 YDEGEE, per germline. The V segment lost 4 bases and the J segment 2 bases; nucleotides outside the gene matches: 3.

The chain couples TRBV7-2 to TRBJ2-2; 7 bases are shared with TRBD1. The germline gives CDR1 SGHTA, CDR2 FQGNSA. Trimming cost V 6 bases and J 1 base; bases outside gene matches: 2. The CDR3 contains 14 residues. The CDR3 DNA reads TGTGCCAGCAGTAACAGGGGGAACACCGGGGAGCTGTTTTTT. Translating gives CASSNRGNTGELFF.

The rearrangement uses TRBV4-1 and TRBJ1-6, with a weak D call TRBD1 (5 bases). The CDR3 consists of 17 residues. The germline V and J ends were trimmed by 3 bases and 1 base, with 13 bases remaining between them. Germline V gives CDR1 MGHRA, CDR2 YSYEKL. CDR3 sequence reads: CASSQARVGSYNSPLHF. As DNA, the CDR3 is TGCGCCAGCAGCCAGGCCAGGGTGGGATCCTATAATTCACCCCTCCACTTT.

The chain couples TRBV7-6 to TRBJ1-6; 7 bases line up with TRBD1. The V segment lost 5 bases and the J segment 14 bases; nucleotides outside the gene matches: 15. The CDR3 totals 15 residues. From germline, CDR1 is SGHVS and CDR2 FNYEAQ. CDR3 nucleotide sequence: TGTGCCAGCAGCAAGACCGGAGGGGGCGGGGTATCCCTCCACTTT. Translation: CASSKTGGGGVSLHF.

This chain uses TRBV2 with TRBJ1-2; maybe TRBD1 (5 bases). Trimming took 4 bases from V and 4 from J, leaving 10 bases between them. In germline, CDR1 is SNHLY, CDR2 FYNNEI. The CDR3 is 13 residues long. The CDR3 DNA sequence: TGTGCCAGCAGTGTGGGGCCGAGCTATGGCTACACCTTC. Protein sequence: CASSVGPSYGYTF.

The gene calls are TRBV27 and TRBJ1-2; perhaps TRBD1 as D (6 bases). The germline V gene has CDR1 MNHEY and CDR2 SMNVEV (reference sequence). V dropped 4 bases and J dropped 2 bases, with 14 bases sitting between them. There are 15 residues in the CDR3. This chain's CDR3 is CASSSISQGNYGYTF. CDR3 nucleotides: TGTGCCAGCAGTTCTATATCCCAGGGGAACTATGGCTACACCTTC.

This clone appeared a single time. This sequence joins TRBV10-3 and TRBJ2-1, with D maybe TRBD2 (5 bases). This CDR3 spans 15 amino acids. Germline CDR1 and CDR2: ENHRY and SYGVKD. Trimming left V 7 bases short and J 4 bases short, with 17 bases between. The CDR3, as DNA: TGTGCCATCAAACCCTCCCGGGAAGGGTACAATGAGCAGTTCTTC. Protein: CAIKPSREGYNEQFF.

The V gene is TRBV21-1, the J gene TRBJ2-2; the table's D gene call, TRBD1, was not cross checked with the DNA. TRBV21-1 is assigned pseudogene status. This CDR3 is built from 19 residues. CDR3 region: CATRKPPDRLRSNTGELFF. The CDR3, as DNA: TGTGCCACCCGAAAGCCCCCAGACAGGCTCCGTTCGAACACCGGGGAGCTGTTTTTT.

CDR3 region: CSVHPTRAEAFF. For the CDR3, the DNA is TGCAGCGTTCACCCGACGAGGGCTGAAGCTTTCTTT. This chain uses TRBV29-1 with TRBJ1-1, with D hard to call. The V gene lost 5 bases and the J gene lost 6 bases, with 13 bases spanning the gap. The CDR3 spans 12 residues. The germline gives CDR1 SQVTM, CDR2 ANQGSEA.

The chain employs TRBV28 and TRBJ2-5; weak D call: TRBD2 (5 bases). The J call could be wrong; TRBJ2-7 is a better fit for the DNA end. Germline V CDR1 and CDR2: MDHEN, SYDVKM. The CDR3 has 14 residues. CDR3 nucleotides: TGTGCCAGCAGTAAACCTAGCAACCTCTACGAGCAGTACTTC. It codes for CASSKPSNLYEQYF.

The J gene is TRBJ1-2, the V gene TRBV5-4; D possibly corresponds to TRBD1 (5 bases). V gave up 0 bases and J gave up 3 bases, with 12 bases separating them. Germline CDR1 is SGHNT and CDR2 is YYREEE (reference sequence). The CDR3 covers 15 residues. The CDR3 loop is CASSLAGGVDYGYTF. The CDR3 nucleotides read TGTGCCAGCAGCTTGGCCGGGGGTGTGGACTATGGCTACACCTTC.

The V and J genes are TRBV11-1 and TRBJ2-7, with 7 bases aligning to TRBD1. The V and J ends lost 5 bases and 0 bases, in that order; junction bases with no gene match: 4. This CDR3 contains 14 residues. Germline CDR1 and CDR2: SGHAT and FQDESV (reference sequence). The CDR3 is CASSPQGPSYEQYF. The CDR3 bases are TGTGCCAGCAGCCCACAGGGGCCCTCCTACGAGCAGTACTTC.

The chain has TRBV4-1 and TRBJ2-5, with D tentatively TRBD2 (6 bases). CDR3 length: 14 amino acids. V gave up 8 bases and J gave up 5 bases, with 18 bases separating them. The germline V gene has CDR1 MGHRA and CDR2 YSYEKL. This CDR3 is CASDPGGALETQYF. The CDR3 nucleotides are TGCGCCAGCGACCCCGGAGGGGCCCTGGAGACCCAGTACTTC.

The chain joins TRBV7-6 to TRBJ2-7, with TRBD1 identical over 7 bases. Germline CDR1 SGHVS, CDR2 FNYEAQ. The length of the CDR3 is 13 residues. J lost 7 bases, V lost 5 bases, and 8 bases had no gene match. CDR3 loop: CASSHGTAREQYF. For the CDR3, the DNA is TGTGCCAGCAGCCACGGGACAGCGCGGGAGCAGTACTTC.

The CDR3 region has the DNA TGTGCCAGCAGCTTGGGGACAGGGGGTTTGCAGTGGTACTTC. This translates into CASSLGTGGLQWYF. The gene calls are TRBV5-6 and TRBJ2-7; 10 nucleotides align to TRBD1. CDR1 and CDR2 from the germline V gene are SGHDT and YYEEEE. The CDR3 sequence is 14 residues long. Losses at the gene ends were 0 bases for V and 12 bases for J; bases not matched to a gene: 9.